A selection of T cell receptor beta chains follows, all from one sample in a study of shared clonotypes between healthy human individuals. TCRdb's copy holds only in-frame clones and misses some; the assay was immunoSEQ multiplex PCR. The sample has 1.5 million to 2.5 million clones, roughly 94% seen once. The sample comprised naive CD8+ T cells sorted from blood. The origin of the receptors is a man younger than 35 in good health. CDR3s include the opening cysteine and the closing phenylalanine or tryptophan.

V gene,J gene,CDR3 protein
TRBV19,TRBJ2-7,CASSIAQRGAYEQYF
TRBV12-2,TRBJ2-7,CASRLAGRVPYEQYF
TRBV9,TRBJ2-1,CASSGRGAYNEQFF
TRBV10-3,TRBJ2-7,CATADSSYEQYF
TRBV21-1,TRBJ2-3,CASTKNLEASTDTQYF
TRBV6-5,TRBJ2-1,CASSYLGGAEQFF
TRBV7-6,TRBJ2-7,CASSLTGVPSSYEQYF
TRBV6-5,TRBJ2-2,CASSDPDSTGELFF
TRBV7-9,TRBJ2-7,CASSLALFEQYF
TRBV4-1,TRBJ1-1,CASSQRTGATNTEAFF
TRBV9,TRBJ1-5,CASSEGGAGNQPQHF
TRBV19,TRBJ2-3,CASSIPGTDTQYF
TRBV5-1,TRBJ2-1,CASSLEDLGVWDEQFF
TRBV2,TRBJ1-4,CASTEKGWEKLFF
TRBV11-3,TRBJ2-1,CASSPFLASEGDNEQFF
TRBV9,TRBJ1-1,CASSGPTGGRTEAFF
TRBV21-1,TRBJ1-5,CASSKQGRIYSNQPQHF
TRBV10-3,TRBJ2-7,CAISEPGSYEQYF
TRBV19,TRBJ2-1,CASSIDLSNEQFF
TRBV7-9,TRBJ2-3,CASSSTGGPDTQYF
TRBV27,TRBJ2-5,CASSKTVSGPGTQYF
TRBV5-6,TRBJ2-1,CASITNEPGQGDNEQFF
TRBV4-3,TRBJ1-5,CASSQEVHINQPQHF
TRBV9,TRBJ2-2,CASSVETGGTGELFF
TRBV11-2,TRBJ2-1,CASSLWAGEPAYNEQFF
TRBV5-1,TRBJ1-1,CASSRTGNTEAFF
TRBV30,TRBJ2-7,CAWSYGVPPYEQYF
TRBV13,TRBJ1-6,CASSQGQGYSPLHF
TRBV25-1,TRBJ1-1,CASQKTGLAEAFF
TRBV19,TRBJ2-2,CASSEQGSGELFF